The 24 T cell receptor beta chains presented below share a single source sample, sequenced in a study of OX40 agonist ivuxolimab in advanced cancers. TCRdb's copy holds only in-frame clones and misses some; the assay was immunoSEQ multiplex PCR. The table has under 85,000 clones, 90% to 95% seen once. The sample consisted of CD4+ or CD8+ T cells sorted from blood, taken in a trial of the OX40 agonist ivuxolimab. Receptors originate from an adult with an advanced solid tumor such as melanoma, head and neck, liver or kidney cancer.

V usage is TRBV28 and J usage is TRBJ2-7; D is undetermined. The CDR3 has 11 amino acids. Germline CDR1 is MDHEN and CDR2 is SYDVKM. Trimming cost V 3 bases and J 5 bases, with 5 bases left between them. The CDR3 DNA reads TGTGCCAGCAGTTTGAGGAACGAGCAGTACTTC. This gives the protein CASSLRNEQYF.

The chain is built from TRBV6-5 and TRBJ2-2; D is perhaps TRBD1 (6 bases). CDR3 length: 14 residues. Germline V gives CDR1 MNHEY, CDR2 SVGAGI. V lost 7 bases, J lost 5 bases, and 14 bases lay in between. CDR3 DNA: TGTGCCAGCAATCTCCAGGGGAGTACCGGGGAGCTGTTTTTT. Encoded protein: CASNLQGSTGELFF.

V is TRBV13 and J is TRBJ2-7; 8 nucleotides agree with TRBD1. The ends lost 3 bases at V and 4 bases at J; junction bases unmatched: 8. Germline loops: CDR1 PRHDT, CDR2 FYEKMQ (reference sequence). The CDR3 has 15 amino acids. In nucleotides, the CDR3 is TGTGCCAGCAGCTTTCGGACAGGGTTCCTTTACGAGCAGTACTTC. Its translation is CASSFRTGFLYEQYF.

This clone was counted once. The J gene is TRBJ2-1, the V gene TRBV28, with TRBD2 matching 10 bases. Germline V gene data show CDR1 as MDHEN and CDR2 as SYDVKM. J lost 5 bases, V lost 7 bases, and 11 bases had no gene match. The CDR3 has 16 amino acids. For the CDR3, the DNA is TGTGCCAGCACACCCTCCGGGACTAGCGTAAACAATGAGCAGTTCTTC. Protein product: CASTPSGTSVNNEQFF. Together with reference TRBV28 and TRBJ2-1, the CDR3 gives the full variable domain: DVKVTQSSRYLVKRTGEKVFLECVQDMDHENMFWYRQDPGLGLRLIYFSYDVKMKEKGDIPEGYSVSREKKERFSLILESASTNQTSMYLCASTPSGTSVNNEQFFGPGTRLTVL.

The rearrangement links TRBV4-1 to TRBJ2-7; D may match TRBD1 or TRBD2 (5 bases each). This CDR3 has 13 residues. V shed 4 bases and J shed 6 bases, with 13 bases lying between them. Germline lookup yields CDR1 MGHRA and CDR2 YSYEKL. CDR3 region: CASSRGAGPEQYF. CDR3 nucleotide sequence: TGCGCCAGCAGCCGGGGCGCGGGCCCCGAGCAGTACTTC.

J is TRBJ2-2 and V is TRBV19; tentatively, D is TRBD1 (7 bases). The CDR3 totals 16 residues. Germline V gene data show CDR1 as LNHDA and CDR2 as SQIVND (reference sequence). The V and J ends lost 6 bases and 3 bases respectively, with 17 bases between them. CDR3 bases: TGTGCCAGTAGATACCGACAGGGAGGCCACACCGGGGAGCTGTTTTTT. Amino acid sequence: CASRYRQGGHTGELFF.

The V gene is TRBV7-2, the J gene TRBJ2-3, with 11 bases identical to TRBD2. Germline V gene lookup returns CDR1 SGHTA and CDR2 FQGNSA. Trimming at V came to 4 bases and at J to 6 bases, leaving 3 bases not matched to a gene. The CDR3 totals 14 residues. CDR3 sequence (DNA): TGTGCCAGCAGCTCGACTAGCGGGAAGGATACGCAGTATTTT. Encoded protein: CASSSTSGKDTQYF.

This clone appeared once. This rearrangement joins TRBV28 to TRBJ2-5; no firm D call. The J call may be in error: the DNA end matches TRBJ2-7 better. The CDR3 is 13 residues long. The germline gives CDR1 MDHEN, CDR2 SYDVKM. This chain's CDR3 is CATRRPPPYEQYF. CDR3 DNA: TGTGCCACCAGGCGGCCTCCTCCCTACGAGCAGTACTTC.

This clone has more than one count but fewer than ten. The V call is TRBV6-5, the J call TRBJ2-5, with unresolved D. Trimming took off 2 bases at V and 4 bases at J, with 8 bases between the two ends. The CDR3 has 13 amino acids. Germline V gene data show CDR1 as MNHEY and CDR2 as SVGAGI. The CDR3 is CASSYRFSETQYF. The CDR3 DNA reads as TGTGCCAGCAGTTACAGGTTCTCAGAGACCCAGTACTTC.

The sample holds one count of this clone. This rearrangement joins TRBV7-2 to TRBJ2-7; 7 positions agree with TRBD2. The CDR3 has 16 residues. CDR1 is SGHTA, CDR2 FQGNSA, per germline. Trimming at V came to 2 bases and at J to 6 bases, leaving 13 bases not matched to a gene. The CDR3 nucleotides are TGTGCCAGCAGCTTAACTCCGGGAGGAAGGGGTAGCGAGCAGTACTTC. Translating gives CASSLTPGGRGSEQYF.

The V and J genes are TRBV27 and TRBJ2-7; D uncertain. Germline V CDR1 and CDR2: MNHEY, SMNVEV (reference sequence). This CDR3 has 13 amino acids. The V and J ends lost 5 bases and 7 bases respectively, with 15 bases between them. The CDR3, as DNA: TGTGCCAGCAGTAACGACCTGACCTGGGAGCAGTACTTC. It yields the protein CASSNDLTWEQYF.

The table lists this clone with many counts. This chain connects TRBV20-1 to TRBJ2-1; D is uncertain. CDR1 DFQATT and CDR2 SNEGSKA come from the germline V gene (reference sequence). The CDR3 extends over 10 amino acids. The V end lost 2 bases, the J end lost 8 bases, and 4 bases lay between the germline ends. CDR3 nucleotide sequence: TGCAGTGCTAGAAGATATGAGCAGTTCTTC. This translates into CSARRYEQFF.

The chain carries TRBV11-2 and TRBJ2-5; TRBD2 is a possible D gene (6 bases). The CDR3 consists of 14 residues. V was trimmed by 5 bases and J by 4 bases, leaving 14 bases between them. Germline V lookup: CDR1 SGHAT, CDR2 FQNNGV. CDR3 protein: CASSPVRGGETQYF. For the CDR3, the DNA is TGTGCCAGCAGCCCCGTAAGGGGAGGAGAGACCCAGTACTTC.

The chain recombines TRBV18 with TRBJ1-4; D is perhaps TRBD1 (6 bases). The CDR3 is 15 residues long. Trimming stripped 3 bases from V and 8 bases from J, with 16 bases between. The germline gives CDR1 KGHSH, CDR2 LQKENI. CDR3 in amino acids: CASSPAGHSTEKLFF. In DNA, the CDR3 is TGTGCCAGCTCACCCGCGGGACACAGCACAGAAAAACTGTTTTTT. The full variable domain, with the rest looked up from reference TRBV18 and TRBJ1-4, is NAGVMQNPRHLVRRRGQEARLRCSPMKGHSHVYWYRQLPEEGLKFMVYLQKENIIDESGMPKERFSAEFPKEGPSILRIQQVVRGDSAAYFCASSPAGHSTEKLFFGSGTQLSVL.

V gene TRBV5-1 combines with J gene TRBJ1-4; no firm D call. Germline lookup yields CDR1 SGHRS and CDR2 YFSETQ. The CDR3 is 13 amino acids. V dropped 4 bases and J dropped 10 bases, with 14 bases sitting between them. This CDR3 is CASSDVRVGKLFF. The CDR3 DNA sequence: TGCGCCAGCAGCGACGTTCGGGTAGGAAAACTGTTTTTT.

The chain has TRBV28 and TRBJ2-3; 11 bases agree with TRBD2. CDR1 and CDR2 (germline): MDHEN, SYDVKM. The CDR3 runs 15 residues. Trimming cost V 1 base and J 5 bases; bases outside gene matches: 2. CDR3 amino acids: CASSLLAGGLDTQYF. The CDR3 bases are TGTGCCAGCAGTTTATTAGCGGGAGGGCTAGATACGCAGTATTTT.

The V gene is TRBV30, the J gene TRBJ1-3, with 9 bases lining up with TRBD1. The CDR3 sequence is 13 residues long. The J segment lost 8 bases and the V segment lost 5 bases, leaving 7 bases of the junction unmatched. Germline CDR1 reads GTSNPN; CDR2 reads SVGIG (reference sequence). CDR3 region: CAWGKDRGHTIYF. DNA for the CDR3: TGTGCCTGGGGCAAGGACAGGGGCCACACCATATATTTT.

The V and J genes are TRBV7-2 and TRBJ2-5; 15 positions match TRBD2. The length of the CDR3 is 17 residues. Germline V CDR1 and CDR2: SGHTA, FQGNSA. V dropped 3 bases and J dropped 5; count of bases not matched to a gene: 7. CDR3 loop: CASSFWGTSGRLETQYF. CDR3 in DNA: TGTGCCAGCAGCTTTTGGGGGACTAGCGGGAGGTTGGAGACCCAGTACTTC.

The V gene is TRBV15, the J gene TRBJ2-3, with 11 bases that match TRBD2. The V and J ends lost 1 base and 3 bases, in that order; junction bases with no gene match: 9. The germline gives CDR1 LNHNV, CDR2 YYDKDF (reference sequence). The CDR3 spans 18 residues. Here the CDR3 reads CATSRVRTSGFYTDTQYF. The DNA of the CDR3 is TGTGCCACCAGCAGAGTAAGGACTAGCGGGTTCTATACAGATACGCAGTATTTT.

This clone occurred once. V gene TRBV29-1 combines with J gene TRBJ1-1, with D possibly matching TRBD1 (5 bases). This CDR3 spans 12 amino acids. The V gene lost 4 bases and the J gene lost 7 bases, with 13 bases spanning the gap. Per germline, CDR1 SQVTM and CDR2 ANQGSEA. The CDR3 reads CSVAGGAVEAFF. The DNA for the CDR3 is TGCAGCGTTGCGGGGGGTGCGGTTGAAGCTTTCTTT.

This chain links TRBV5-1 with TRBJ2-5, with a tentative D call TRBD2 (5 bases). The CDR3 totals 14 residues. The V gene's germline CDR1 is SGHRS and CDR2 YFSETQ. Deletions cut 4 bases from V and 5 bases from J, with 15 bases between. The CDR3 DNA reads as TGCGCCAGCAGCAAGGACGGCTGGAGGGAGACCCAGTACTTC. It is translated as CASSKDGWRETQYF.

V and J are TRBV4-2 and TRBJ2-3; 8 nucleotides agree with TRBD2. J lost 6 bases, V lost 2 bases, and 10 bases had no gene match. This CDR3 contains 16 residues. Germline V lookup: CDR1 LGHNA, CDR2 YNFKEQ. CDR3 amino acids: CASSQLSGMSPDTQYF. For the CDR3, the DNA is TGTGCCAGCAGCCAACTTAGCGGGATGTCGCCCGATACGCAGTATTTT.

The chain recombines TRBV5-4 with TRBJ2-1, with no clear D. In germline, CDR1 is SGHNT, CDR2 YYREEE (reference sequence). The CDR3 covers 13 residues. Trimming took 0 bases from V and 5 from J, leaving 6 bases between them. Here the CDR3 DNA reads TGTGCCAGCAGCTTGGTGACCAACAATGAGCAGTTCTTC. This encodes CASSLVTNNEQFF. Complete variable domain (other parts from reference TRBV5-4 and TRBJ2-1): ETGVTQSPTHLIKTRGQQVTLRCSSQSGHNTVSWYQQALGQGPQFIFQYYREEENGRGNFPPRFSGLQFPNYSSELNVNALELDDSALYLCASSLVTNNEQFFGPGTRLTVL.

This chain links TRBV29-1 with TRBJ2-6, with 8 bases fitting TRBD1. Trimming cost V 3 bases and J 1 base; bases outside gene matches: 2. Germline CDR1 is SQVTM and CDR2 is ANQGSEA. The CDR3 is made up of 15 amino acids. This CDR3 reads CSVETGVSGANVLTF. The CDR3 region has the DNA TGCAGCGTTGAGACAGGGGTGTCTGGGGCCAACGTCCTGACTTTC.